A selection of T cell receptor beta chains follows, all from one sample in a study of cytomegalovirus exposure and HLA in healthy donors. The table came from immunoSEQ multiplex PCR; TCRdb's copy has only in-frame clones and leaves some out. The profile shows around 150,000 clones, around 65% of them singletons. The sample comprised PBMCs. All receptors derive from a male donor in good health and CMV-seronegative. The CDR3 runs from the conserved cysteine through the conserved F or W. Each record gives: V gene, CDR3 protein.

V gene: TRBV5-4; CDR3 protein: CASSLEGVGAFF
V gene: TRBV6-5; CDR3 protein: CASSPAGQGTMMYF
V gene: TRBV21-1; CDR3 protein: CASSKARQGNEQFF
V gene: TRBV5-5; CDR3 protein: CASSLLFWGGDEAFF
V gene: TRBV7-9; CDR3 protein: CASSLGTVNEKLFF
V gene: TRBV7-2; CDR3 protein: CASSAASGGQYNEQFF
V gene: TRBV10-1; CDR3 protein: CASSRTGANTEAFF
V gene: TRBV18; CDR3 protein: CASSPPGLNQPQHF
V gene: TRBV1; CDR3 protein: CTSSQVGLAGGHEDYEQYF
V gene: TRBV2; CDR3 protein: CASSLRGSDYTEAFF
V gene: TRBV7-7; CDR3 protein: CASSPAAGDTQYF
V gene: TRBV9; CDR3 protein: CASSLGDSVLGEQYF
V gene: TRBV28; CDR3 protein: CASSFGASGNTIYF
V gene: TRBV7-2; CDR3 protein: CASSFRVHEQYF
V gene: TRBV28; CDR3 protein: CASSILENEQFF
V gene: TRBV18; CDR3 protein: CASSPGRHQETQYF
V gene: TRBV29-1; CDR3 protein: CSVEDNRVQRYGYTF
V gene: TRBV15; CDR3 protein: CATSRGGMTGQYEQFF
V gene: TRBV29-1; CDR3 protein: CSVPGTGDTKLFF
V gene: TRBV2; CDR3 protein: CASSATWTRPHQPQHF
V gene: TRBV10-3; CDR3 protein: CAISESDSSGNTIYF
V gene: TRBV7-9; CDR3 protein: CASSSGTGGIDEQFF
V gene: TRBV19; CDR3 protein: CASSIGTASYEQYF
V gene: TRBV7-9; CDR3 protein: CASSTQGANTEAFF
V gene: TRBV15; CDR3 protein: CATSREMGDYEQYF
V gene: TRBV29-1; CDR3 protein: CSVGDGGAGEQFF
V gene: TRBV19; CDR3 protein: CASSMSVTYNEQFF
V gene: TRBV28; CDR3 protein: CASSYDGVGQPQHF
V gene: TRBV5-1; CDR3 protein: CASSLEGGGLETQYF
V gene: TRBV4-1; CDR3 protein: CASSQLPGRTEAFF
V gene: TRBV29-1; CDR3 protein: CSVERGNYGYTF